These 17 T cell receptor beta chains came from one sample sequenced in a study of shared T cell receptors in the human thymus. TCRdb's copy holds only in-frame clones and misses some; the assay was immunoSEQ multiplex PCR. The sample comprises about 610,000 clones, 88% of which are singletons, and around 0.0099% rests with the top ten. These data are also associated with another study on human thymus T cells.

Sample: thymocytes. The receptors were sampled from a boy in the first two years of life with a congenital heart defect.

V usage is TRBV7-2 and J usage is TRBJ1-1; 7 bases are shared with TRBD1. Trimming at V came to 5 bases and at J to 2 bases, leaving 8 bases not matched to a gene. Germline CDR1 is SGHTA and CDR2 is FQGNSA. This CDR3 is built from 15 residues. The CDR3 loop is CASSTTGTANTEAFF. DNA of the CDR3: TGTGCCAGCAGCACCACCGGGACAGCAAACACTGAAGCTTTCTTT.

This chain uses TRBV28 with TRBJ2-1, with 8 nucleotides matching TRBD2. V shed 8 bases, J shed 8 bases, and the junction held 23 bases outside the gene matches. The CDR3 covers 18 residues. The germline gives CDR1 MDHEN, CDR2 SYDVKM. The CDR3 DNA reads TGTGCCAGCCTTCCTAAACTAGCGGCATCTCCGGGGGTCGATGAGCAGTTCTTC. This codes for CASLPKLAASPGVDEQFF.

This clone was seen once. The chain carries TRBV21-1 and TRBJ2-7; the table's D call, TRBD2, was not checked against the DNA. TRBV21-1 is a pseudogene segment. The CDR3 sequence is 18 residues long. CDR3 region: CASSNWEIAGVCRYEQYF. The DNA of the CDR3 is TGTGCCAGCAGCAACTGGGAGATAGCGGGAGTATGCCGATACGAGCAGTACTTC.

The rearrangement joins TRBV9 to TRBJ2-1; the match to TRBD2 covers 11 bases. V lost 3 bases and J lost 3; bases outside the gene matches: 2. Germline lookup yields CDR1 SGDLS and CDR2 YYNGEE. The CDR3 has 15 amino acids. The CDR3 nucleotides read TGTGCCAGCAGCGGGGGGACTAGCGGCTACAATGAGCAGTTCTTC. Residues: CASSGGTSGYNEQFF.

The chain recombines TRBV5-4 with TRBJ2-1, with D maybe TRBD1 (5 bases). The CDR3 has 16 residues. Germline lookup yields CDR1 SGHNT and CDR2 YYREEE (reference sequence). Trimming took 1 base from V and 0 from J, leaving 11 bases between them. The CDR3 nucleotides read TGTGCCAGCAGCTTGAAGGCAGGGAACTCCTACAATGAGCAGTTCTTC. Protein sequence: CASSLKAGNSYNEQFF.

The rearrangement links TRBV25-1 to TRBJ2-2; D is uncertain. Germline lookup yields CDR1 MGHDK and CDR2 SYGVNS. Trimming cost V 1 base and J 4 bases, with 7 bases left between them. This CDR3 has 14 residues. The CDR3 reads CASSESSRTGELFF. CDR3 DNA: TGTGCCAGCAGTGAATCCTCGCGCACCGGGGAGCTGTTTTTT.

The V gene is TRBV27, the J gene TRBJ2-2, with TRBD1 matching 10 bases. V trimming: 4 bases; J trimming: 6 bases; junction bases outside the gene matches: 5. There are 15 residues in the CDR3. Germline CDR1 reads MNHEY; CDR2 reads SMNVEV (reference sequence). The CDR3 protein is CASSSSGQGSGELFF. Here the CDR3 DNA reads TGTGCCAGCAGTTCCTCGGGACAGGGGTCCGGGGAGCTGTTTTTT.

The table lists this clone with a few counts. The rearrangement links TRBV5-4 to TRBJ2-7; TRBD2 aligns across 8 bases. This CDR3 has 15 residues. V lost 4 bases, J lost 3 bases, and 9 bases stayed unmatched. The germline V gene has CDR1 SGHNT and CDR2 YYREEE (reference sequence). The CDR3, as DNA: TGTGCCAGCAGCCCCTATAGCGGGACCCTCTACGAGCAGTACTTC. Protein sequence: CASSPYSGTLYEQYF.

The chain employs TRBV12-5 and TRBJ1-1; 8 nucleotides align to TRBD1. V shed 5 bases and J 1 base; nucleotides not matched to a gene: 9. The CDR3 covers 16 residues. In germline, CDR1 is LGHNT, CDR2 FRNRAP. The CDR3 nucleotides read TGTGCTAGTGGTCGGCCCCACAGGGGGTGGAACACTGAAGCTTTCTTT. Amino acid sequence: CASGRPHRGWNTEAFF.

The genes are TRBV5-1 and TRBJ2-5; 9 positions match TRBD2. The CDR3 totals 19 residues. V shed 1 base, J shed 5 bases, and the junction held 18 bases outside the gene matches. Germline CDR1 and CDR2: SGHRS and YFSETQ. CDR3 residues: CASSLRSNTAGGPGETQYF. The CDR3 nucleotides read TGCGCCAGCAGCTTGCGGTCAAACACGGCGGGAGGGCCAGGGGAGACCCAGTACTTC.

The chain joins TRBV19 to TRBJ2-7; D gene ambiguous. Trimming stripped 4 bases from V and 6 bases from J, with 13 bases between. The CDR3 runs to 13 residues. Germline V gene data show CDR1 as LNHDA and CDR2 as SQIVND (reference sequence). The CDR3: CASSRHSPFEQYF. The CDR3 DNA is TGTGCCAGTAGTAGGCACAGTCCTTTCGAGCAGTACTTC.

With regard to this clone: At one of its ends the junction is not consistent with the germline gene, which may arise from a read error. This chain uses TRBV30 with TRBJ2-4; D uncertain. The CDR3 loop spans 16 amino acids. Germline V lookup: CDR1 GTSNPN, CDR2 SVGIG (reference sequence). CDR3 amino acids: CARSVAAALAKNIQYF. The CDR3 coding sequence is TGTGCCCGGAGTGTGGCGGCAGCCTTAGCCAAAAACATTCAGTACTTC.

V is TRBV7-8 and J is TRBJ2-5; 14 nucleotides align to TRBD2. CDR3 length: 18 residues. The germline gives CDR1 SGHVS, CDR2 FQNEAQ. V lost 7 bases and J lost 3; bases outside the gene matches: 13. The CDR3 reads CASTMTSTSGRAKETQYF. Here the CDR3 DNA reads TGTGCCAGCACCATGACCTCGACTAGCGGGAGGGCCAAAGAGACCCAGTACTTC. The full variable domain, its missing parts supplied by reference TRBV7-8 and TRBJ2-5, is GAGVSQSPRYKVAKRGQDVALRCDPISGHVSLFWYQQALGQGPEFLTYFQNEAQLDKSGLPSDRFFAERPEGSVSTLKIQRTQQEDSAVYLCASTMTSTSGRAKETQYFGPGTRLLVL.

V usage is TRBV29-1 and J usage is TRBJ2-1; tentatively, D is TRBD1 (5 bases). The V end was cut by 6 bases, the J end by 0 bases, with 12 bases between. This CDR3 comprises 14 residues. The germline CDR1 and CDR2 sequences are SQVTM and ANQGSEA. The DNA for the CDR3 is TGCAGCGTCCCCGACAGTAGCTCCTACAATGAGCAGTTCTTC. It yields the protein CSVPDSSSYNEQFF.

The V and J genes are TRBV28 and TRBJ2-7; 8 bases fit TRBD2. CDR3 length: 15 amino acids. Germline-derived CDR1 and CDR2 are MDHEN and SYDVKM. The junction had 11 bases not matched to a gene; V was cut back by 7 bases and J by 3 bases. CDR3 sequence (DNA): TGTGCCAGCACCTCGGGGGGGCTAGGGGACTACGAGCAGTACTTC. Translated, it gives CASTSGGLGDYEQYF.

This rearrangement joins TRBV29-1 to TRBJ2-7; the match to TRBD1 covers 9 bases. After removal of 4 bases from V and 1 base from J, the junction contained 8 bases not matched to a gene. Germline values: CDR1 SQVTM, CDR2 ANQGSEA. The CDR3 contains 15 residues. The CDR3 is CSVVRPGQGSYEQYF. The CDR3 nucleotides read TGCAGCGTTGTAAGGCCGGGACAGGGTTCCTACGAGCAGTACTTC.

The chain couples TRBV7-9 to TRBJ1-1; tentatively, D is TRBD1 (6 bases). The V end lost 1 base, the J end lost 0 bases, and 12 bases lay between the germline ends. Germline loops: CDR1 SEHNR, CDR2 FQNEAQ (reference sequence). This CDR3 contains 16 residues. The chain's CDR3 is CASSLGGWGLNTEAFF. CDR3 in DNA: TGTGCCAGCAGCTTAGGTGGATGGGGGCTGAACACTGAAGCTTTCTTT.